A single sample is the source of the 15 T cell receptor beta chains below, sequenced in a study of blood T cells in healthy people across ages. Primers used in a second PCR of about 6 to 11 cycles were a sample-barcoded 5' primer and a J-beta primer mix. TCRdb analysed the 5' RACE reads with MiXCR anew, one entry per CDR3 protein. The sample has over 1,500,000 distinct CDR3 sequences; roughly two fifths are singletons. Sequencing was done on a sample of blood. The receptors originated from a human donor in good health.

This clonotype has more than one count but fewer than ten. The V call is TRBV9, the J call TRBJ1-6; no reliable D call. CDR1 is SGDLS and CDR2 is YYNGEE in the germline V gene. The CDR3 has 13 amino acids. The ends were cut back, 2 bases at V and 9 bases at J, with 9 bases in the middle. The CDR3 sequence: CASSVGGSSPLHF. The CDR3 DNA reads TGTGCCAGCAGCGTGGGAGGGAGTTCACCCCTCCACTTT.

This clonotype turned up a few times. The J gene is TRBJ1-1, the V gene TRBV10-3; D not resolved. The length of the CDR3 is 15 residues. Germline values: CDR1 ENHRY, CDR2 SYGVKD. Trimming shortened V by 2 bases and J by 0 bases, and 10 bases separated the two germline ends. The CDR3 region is CAISEGIRMNTEAFF. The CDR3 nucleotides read TGTGCCATCAGTGAGGGTATAAGAATGAACACTGAAGCTTTCTTT.

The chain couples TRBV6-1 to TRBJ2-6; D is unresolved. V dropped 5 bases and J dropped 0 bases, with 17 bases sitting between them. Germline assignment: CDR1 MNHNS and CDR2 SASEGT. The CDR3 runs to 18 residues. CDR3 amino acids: CASSPLVGESSGANVLTF. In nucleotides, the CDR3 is TGTGCCAGCAGTCCGTTAGTCGGCGAGAGCTCTGGGGCCAACGTCCTGACTTTC.

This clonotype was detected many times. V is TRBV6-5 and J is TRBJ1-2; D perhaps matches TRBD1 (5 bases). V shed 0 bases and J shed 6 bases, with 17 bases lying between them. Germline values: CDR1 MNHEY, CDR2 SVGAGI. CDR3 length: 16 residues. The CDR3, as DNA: TGTGCCAGCAGTTACTCATCTCCCATACAGGAGGATGGCTACACCTTC. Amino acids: CASSYSSPIQEDGYTF.

CDR3 sequence (DNA): TGTGCCAGCACAAGGGATCCGGACGAGCAGTACTTC. It codes for CASTRDPDEQYF. This chain connects TRBV2 to TRBJ2-7; D is ambiguous. The ends were cut back, 7 bases at V and 5 bases at J, with 12 bases in the middle. This CDR3 spans 12 amino acids. Per germline, CDR1 SNHLY and CDR2 FYNNEI.

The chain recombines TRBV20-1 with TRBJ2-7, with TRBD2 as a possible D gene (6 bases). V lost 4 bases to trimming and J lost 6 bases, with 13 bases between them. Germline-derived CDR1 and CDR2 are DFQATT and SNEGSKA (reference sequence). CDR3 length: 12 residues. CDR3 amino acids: CSAKEGAGEQYF. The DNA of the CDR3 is TGCAGTGCTAAAGAGGGAGCGGGCGAGCAGTACTTC.

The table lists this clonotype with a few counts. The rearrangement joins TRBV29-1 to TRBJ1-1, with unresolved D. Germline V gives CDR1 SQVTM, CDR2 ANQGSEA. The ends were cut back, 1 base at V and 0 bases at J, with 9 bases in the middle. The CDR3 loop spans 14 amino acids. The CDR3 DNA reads TGCAGCGTTGAAGGGTCAGACATGAACACTGAAGCTTTCTTT. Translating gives CSVEGSDMNTEAFF.

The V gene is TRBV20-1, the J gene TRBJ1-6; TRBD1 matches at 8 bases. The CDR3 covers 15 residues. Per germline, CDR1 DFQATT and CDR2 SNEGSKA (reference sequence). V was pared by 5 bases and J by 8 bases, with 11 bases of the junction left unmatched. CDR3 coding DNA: TGCAGTGCTCTGGGACAGGCTGTTGGCGATTCACCCCTCCACTTT. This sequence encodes CSALGQAVGDSPLHF.

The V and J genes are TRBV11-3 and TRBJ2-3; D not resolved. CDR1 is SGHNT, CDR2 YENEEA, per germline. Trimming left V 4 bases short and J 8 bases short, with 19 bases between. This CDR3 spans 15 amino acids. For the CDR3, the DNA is TGTGCCAGCAGCTCGCGAGACAAGTTCGGCGGTACGCAGTATTTT. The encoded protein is CASSSRDKFGGTQYF.

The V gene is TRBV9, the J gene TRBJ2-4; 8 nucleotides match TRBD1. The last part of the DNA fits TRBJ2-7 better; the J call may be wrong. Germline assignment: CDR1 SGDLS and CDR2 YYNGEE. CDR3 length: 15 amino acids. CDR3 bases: TGTGCCAGCAGCGTAGGGGACAGGTACTCCTACGAGCAGTACTTC. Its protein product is CASSVGDRYSYEQYF.

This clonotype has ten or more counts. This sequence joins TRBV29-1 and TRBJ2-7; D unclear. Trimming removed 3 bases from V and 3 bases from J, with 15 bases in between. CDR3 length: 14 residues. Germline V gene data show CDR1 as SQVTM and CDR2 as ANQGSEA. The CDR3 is CSVEGQPKGYEQYF. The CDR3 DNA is TGCAGCGTTGAGGGTCAACCAAAGGGCTACGAGCAGTACTTC.

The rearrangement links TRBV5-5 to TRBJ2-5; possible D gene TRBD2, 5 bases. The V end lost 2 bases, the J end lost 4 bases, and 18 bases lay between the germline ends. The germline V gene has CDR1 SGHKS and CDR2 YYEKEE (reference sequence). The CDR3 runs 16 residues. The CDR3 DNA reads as TGTGCCAGCAGCTTAGAATGGCGGGCGGGCCTAGAGACCCAGTACTTC. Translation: CASSLEWRAGLETQYF.

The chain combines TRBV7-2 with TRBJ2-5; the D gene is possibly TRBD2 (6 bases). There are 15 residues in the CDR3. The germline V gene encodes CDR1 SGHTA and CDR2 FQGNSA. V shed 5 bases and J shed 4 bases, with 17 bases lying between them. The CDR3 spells CASSRGTVTLETQYF. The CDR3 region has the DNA TGTGCCAGCAGCCGGGGGACTGTCACTCTAGAGACCCAGTACTTC.

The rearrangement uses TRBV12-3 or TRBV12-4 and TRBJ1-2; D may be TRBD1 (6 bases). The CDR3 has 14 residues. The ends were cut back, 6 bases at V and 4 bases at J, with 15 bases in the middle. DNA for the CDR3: TGTGCCAGCAGGCAAATGGACAGCCTCTATGGCTACACCTTC. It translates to CASRQMDSLYGYTF.

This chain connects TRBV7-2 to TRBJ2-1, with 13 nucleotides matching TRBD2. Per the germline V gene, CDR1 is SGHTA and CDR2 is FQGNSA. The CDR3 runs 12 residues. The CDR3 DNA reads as TGTGTCACGGGACTAGCGGGGAATGAGCAGTTCTTC. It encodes CVTGLAGNEQFF. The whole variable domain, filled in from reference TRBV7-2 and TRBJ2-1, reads GAGVSQSPSNKVTEKGKDVELRCDPISGHTALYWYRQSLGQGLEFLIYFQGNSAPDKSGLPSDRFSAERTGGSVSTLTIQRTQQEDSAVYLCVTGLAGNEQFFGPGTRLTVL.